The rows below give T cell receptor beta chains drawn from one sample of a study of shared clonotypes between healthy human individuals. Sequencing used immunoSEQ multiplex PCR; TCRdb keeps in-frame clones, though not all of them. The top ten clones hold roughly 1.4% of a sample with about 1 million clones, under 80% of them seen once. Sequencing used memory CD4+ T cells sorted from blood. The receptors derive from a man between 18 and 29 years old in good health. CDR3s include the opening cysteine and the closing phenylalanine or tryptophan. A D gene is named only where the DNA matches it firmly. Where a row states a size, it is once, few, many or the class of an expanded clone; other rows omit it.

CASSQGTQNTEAFF TGTGCCAGCAGCCAGGGGACGCAGAACACTGAAGCTTTCTTT TRBV7-2 - - TRBJ1-1
CASSLKREGIGELFF TGCGCCAGCAGCCTCAAGCGGGAGGGCATCGGGGAGCTGTTTTTT TRBV4-3 - TRBD2 TRBJ2-2
CASSPTYYEQYF TGTGCCAGCAGTCCAACTTACTACGAGCAGTACTTC TRBV7-2 once - TRBJ2-7
CATSRDRGPYEQYF TGTGCCACCAGCAGAGATCGTGGGCCTTACGAGCAGTACTTC TRBV15 - - TRBJ2-7
CASSLGPSYEQYF TGTGCCAGCAGCCTCGGACCGTCCTACGAGCAGTACTTC TRBV7-3 - - TRBJ2-7
CSAKRGASYNEQFF TGCAGCGCAAAGCGGGGGGCATCCTACAATGAGCAGTTCTTC TRBV29-1 - TRBD2 TRBJ2-1
CASSSDRWNYGYTF TGTGCCAGCAGCTCGGACAGGTGGAACTATGGCTACACCTTC TRBV7-2 - TRBD1 TRBJ1-2
CASSLGGGSATNEKLFF TGTGCCAGCAGCTTAGGAGGGGGGAGTGCAACTAATGAAAAACTGTTTTTT TRBV11-2 - - TRBJ1-4
CASSDLSFSNRDEQFF TGTGCCAGCAGTGACCTCTCCTTTTCAAACAGAGACGAGCAGTTCTTC TRBV6-4 few - TRBJ2-1
CASSRTGGFYEQYF TGTGCCAGCAGCCGGACAGGGGGATTTTACGAGCAGTACTTC TRBV27 - TRBD1 TRBJ2-7
CASSAGTGNQPQHF TGTGCCAGCAGCGCCGGGACCGGTAATCAGCCCCAGCATTTT TRBV9 - - TRBJ1-5
CAWETGRGETQYF TGTGCCTGGGAGACAGGGCGTGGGGAGACCCAGTACTTC TRBV30 - TRBD1 TRBJ2-5
CASKQQGSGYTF TGTGCCAGCAAACAACAGGGCTCTGGCTACACCTTC TRBV28 - - TRBJ1-2
CASSSGGGETQYF TGCGCCAGCAGCTCAGGAGGGGGAGAGACCCAGTACTTC TRBV5-1 - - TRBJ2-5
CASSDRSNEQYF TGTGCCAGCAGTGATCGGTCCAACGAGCAGTACTTC TRBV2 - - TRBJ2-7
CASRRTGASTGELFF TGTGCCAGCAGGAGGACAGGGGCTAGCACCGGGGAGCTGTTTTTT TRBV6-1 - TRBD1 TRBJ2-2
CASSYSEARGYEQYF TGTGCCAGCAGTTACTCCGAGGCCAGGGGTTACGAGCAGTACTTC TRBV6-5 - - TRBJ2-7
CAISEQPGPSNEKLFF TGTGCCATCAGTGAGCAGCCAGGGCCCTCTAATGAAAAACTGTTTTTT TRBV10-3 - - TRBJ1-4
CASSLGLGGTYEQYF TGTGCCAGCAGCTTAGGGCTGGGCGGAACCTACGAGCAGTACTTC TRBV11-2 - - TRBJ2-7
CASSELLVLNTEAFF TGTGCCAGCAGTGAACTCTTGGTTCTGAACACTGAAGCTTTCTTT TRBV6-1 - - TRBJ1-1
CASSTVHNEQFF TGTGCCAGCAGTACCGTACACAATGAGCAGTTCTTC TRBV6-5 - - TRBJ2-1
CASSRDRVGYNEQFF TGTGCCAGCAGCCGAGACAGGGTGGGGTACAATGAGCAGTTCTTC TRBV2 - TRBD1 TRBJ2-1
CAISPGTGGYEQFF TGTGCCATCAGTCCCGGGACAGGGGGCTATGAGCAGTTCTTC TRBV10-3 - TRBD1 TRBJ2-1
CASSLRDRVSYGYTF TGTGCCAGCAGCTTGCGGGACAGGGTTTCTTATGGCTACACCTTC TRBV5-6 - TRBD1 TRBJ1-2